This T cell receptor (beta chain) was retrieved from a study of blood T cells in healthy people across ages. Study-wide findings and caveats: Reliance upon unsorted PBMCs precluded definitive naive versus antigen-experienced comparison. Comparison with aged donors showed that long-lived donors had more naive CD4+ cells and higher diversity.

Concerning this clonotype itself: What it binds is unknown.

The CDR3 loop spans 14 amino acids. Trimming shortened V by 2 bases and J by 2 bases, and 6 bases separated the two germline ends. Germline V gene lookup returns CDR1 ENHRY and CDR2 SYGVKD. Combining a sample-barcoded 5' primer with a J-beta primer mix, a second PCR ran for about 7 to 11 cycles. Every cDNA molecule carried a tag from a template-switch adaptor bearing 12 random nucleotides. TCRdb called the 5' RACE reads again in MiXCR, with one record for every CDR3 protein. The sample records about 640,000 distinct CDR3 sequences, about 30% being singletons. V and J are TRBV10-3 and TRBJ2-2, with unresolved D. The sequence was obtained from an elderly woman in good health. Sample: blood. CDR3 nucleotide sequence: TGTGCCATCAGTGAGACCGATAACACCGGGGAGCTGTTTTTT. Its protein is CAISETDNTGELFF.